The 32 T cell receptor beta chains reported below all come from one sample, sequenced in a study of shared clonotypes between healthy human individuals (dated by TCRdb to the early 2020s). CD8 naive samples consisted of CD45RO-negative cells that were positively selected for CCR7, yielding a CD45RA+CCR7+ population without TemRA cells. Library construction relied on the immunoSEQ multiplex PCR assay. TCRdb carries this immuneACCESS record with in-frame sequences only. Its versions omit some clonotypes, under half of them owing to an unresolved V gene in the studies checked, with the rest unexplained. This sample gives hundreds of thousands of clones in total; about 95% of them show up just once. The ten largest clonotypes hold roughly 0.1% of the sample. The specimen was naive CD8+ T cells sorted from blood. Explained via the paper, the cell subset or site label denotes: CD45RA+CCR7+. These receptors were obtained from a woman in her 30s in good health.

The chain has TRBV7-7 and TRBJ2-5; perhaps D is TRBD1 or TRBD2 (5 bases each). Looked up from germline, CDR1 is SSHAT and CDR2 is FNYEAQ (reference sequence). The CDR3 length is 14 residues. V was pared by 5 bases and J by 1 base, with 11 bases between. The CDR3 reads CASSVGTGQETQYF. CDR3 bases: TGTGCCAGCAGCGTCGGGACGGGCCAAGAGACCCAGTACTTC.

The genes are TRBV19 and TRBJ2-2; the D is unclear. The CDR3 loop spans 11 amino acids. Between the trimmed V and J ends, which lost 7 bases and 6 bases, there was a span of 6 bases. The germline V gene encodes CDR1 LNHDA and CDR2 SQIVND (reference sequence). CDR3 DNA: TGTGCCAGTATGAAGGCCGGGGAGCTGTTTTTT. Amino acid sequence: CASMKAGELFF.

As for this clone: At one of its ends the junction is not consistent with the germline gene, which may arise from a read error. This rearrangement joins TRBV4-2 to TRBJ2-5; TRBD2 matches 10 bases. CDR1 LGHNA and CDR2 YNFKEQ come from the germline V gene. The CDR3 covers 16 residues. The CDR3 region is CASSQDEREGQQTQYF. CDR3 DNA sequence: TGTGCCAGCAGCCAAGATGAGCGGGAGGGCCAACAGACCCAGTACTTC.

The chain is built from TRBV5-4 and TRBJ2-2, with D perhaps assigned TRBD1 or TRBD2 (5 bases each). From germline, CDR1 is SGHNT and CDR2 YYREEE (reference sequence). The V gene lost 4 bases and the J gene lost 3 bases, with 16 bases spanning the gap. CDR3 size: 16 residues. CDR3 nucleotides: TGTGCCAGCAGCAGTGGGACCTCAACCCACACCGGGGAGCTGTTTTTT. It specifies CASSSGTSTHTGELFF. The full variable domain, in which reference TRBV5-4 and TRBJ2-2 provide the parts outside the CDR3, is ETGVTQSPTHLIKTRGQQVTLRCSSQSGHNTVSWYQQALGQGPQFIFQYYREEENGRGNFPPRFSGLQFPNYSSELNVNALELDDSALYLCASSSGTSTHTGELFFGEGSRLTVL.

This rearrangement joins TRBV28 to TRBJ2-5, with 8 bases matching TRBD1. CDR1 and CDR2 from the germline V gene are MDHEN and SYDVKM. This CDR3 contains 19 residues. The J segment lost 2 bases and the V segment lost 3 bases, leaving 17 bases of the junction unmatched. The CDR3 coding sequence is TGTGCCAGCAGTTTCAGTCTTGTCCCTCCCGGGACAGGTCAAGAGACCCAGTACTTC. Amino acid sequence: CASSFSLVPPGTGQETQYF.

The rearrangement links TRBV5-6 to TRBJ2-6, with a tentative D call TRBD1 (6 bases). Germline-derived CDR1 and CDR2 are SGHDT and YYEEEE. CDR3 size: 15 residues. V lost 5 bases and J 2 bases, leaving 11 bases between the germline ends. The CDR3 nucleotides read TGTGCCAGCAGTTGGGGGACAACTGGGGCCAACGTCCTGACTTTC. Encoded protein: CASSWGTTGANVLTF.

This chain links TRBV29-1 with TRBJ2-7; the D is unclear. The germline V gene has CDR1 SQVTM and CDR2 ANQGSEA. This CDR3 is 13 amino acids long. V lost 5 bases and J lost 3, with 14 bases in between. CDR3 nucleotide sequence: TGCAGCGTTAAGGGCGAAGTCGGCTACGAGCAGTACTTC. Its translation is CSVKGEVGYEQYF.

The chain has TRBV29-1 and TRBJ2-1; D unresolved. V lost 7 bases and J lost 3, with 13 bases in between. The CDR3 is 13 residues long. Germline V gene data show CDR1 as SQVTM and CDR2 as ANQGSEA. CDR3 in amino acids: CSAPARVYNEQFF. CDR3 nucleotide sequence: TGCAGCGCCCCTGCAAGAGTCTACAATGAGCAGTTCTTC.

The genes are TRBV6-1 and TRBJ2-7, with TRBD2 matching 9 bases. V shed 3 bases and J 4 bases; nucleotides not matched to a gene: 7. CDR3 length equals 15 residues. In germline, CDR1 is MNHNS, CDR2 SASEGT. CDR3 region: CASSEGSGSEYEQYF. CDR3 nucleotides: TGTGCCAGCAGTGAGGGTAGCGGGAGTGAGTACGAGCAGTACTTC.

The V and J genes are TRBV5-1 and TRBJ2-1; D is uncertain. The length of the CDR3 is 13 residues. V was pared by 5 bases and J by 4 bases, with 10 bases between. The germline V gene encodes CDR1 SGHRS and CDR2 YFSETQ. CDR3 region: CASSVAEYNEQFF. In nucleotides, the CDR3 is TGCGCCAGCAGTGTCGCGGAATACAATGAGCAGTTCTTC.

This chain joins TRBV7-9 and TRBJ1-2, with a weak D call TRBD1 (5 bases). The CDR3 has 17 residues. V lost 1 base and J lost 5, with 20 bases in between. The germline CDR1 and CDR2 sequences are SEHNR and FQNEAQ (reference sequence). The CDR3 DNA follows: TGTGCCAGCAGCTTAGAAAGGGTAGGCCCCGGGGGGTATGGCTACACCTTC. Encoded protein: CASSLERVGPGGYGYTF.

The chain is built from TRBV11-1 and TRBJ1-1; D possibly corresponds to TRBD1 (5 bases). This CDR3 contains 11 residues. CDR1 and CDR2 (germline): SGHAT, FQDESV (reference sequence). Deletions cut 5 bases from V and 8 bases from J, with 9 bases between. CDR3 DNA sequence: TGTGCCAGCAGCCCTAGGACAGAAGCTTTCTTT. This gives the protein CASSPRTEAFF.

J is TRBJ2-2 and V is TRBV15; D uncertain. V lost 0 bases, J lost 8 bases, and 10 bases lay in between. Germline CDR1 and CDR2: LNHNV and YYDKDF (reference sequence). This CDR3 is built from 14 residues. For the CDR3, the DNA is TGTGCCACCAGCAGAGATTTCGTAGAGGGGGAGCTGTTTTTT. The encoded protein is CATSRDFVEGELFF. The complete variable domain, with remaining parts taken from reference TRBV15 and TRBJ2-2, reads DAMVIQNPRYQVTQFGKPVTLSCSQTLNHNVMYWYQQKSSQAPKLLFHYYDKDFNNEADTPDNFQSRRPNTSFCFLDIRSPGLGDTAMYLCATSRDFVEGELFFGEGSRLTVL.

The V and J genes are TRBV5-4 and TRBJ2-2, with D uncertain. V dropped 7 bases and J dropped 2 bases, with 3 bases sitting between them. Germline CDR1 and CDR2: SGHNT and YYREEE (reference sequence). The CDR3 loop spans 11 amino acids. The CDR3: CASENTGELFF. As DNA, the CDR3 is TGTGCCAGCGAAAACACCGGGGAGCTGTTTTTT.

The V and J genes are TRBV25-1 and TRBJ2-5; tentative D call: TRBD1 (5 bases). The V and J ends lost 1 base and 5 bases respectively, with 14 bases between them. Germline V gene lookup returns CDR1 MGHDK and CDR2 SYGVNS. The CDR3 length is 15 residues. CDR3 sequence reads: CASSELVGVGETQYF. CDR3 coding DNA: TGTGCCAGCAGTGAATTAGTAGGGGTAGGGGAGACCCAGTACTTC. The full variable domain, its missing parts supplied by reference TRBV25-1 and TRBJ2-5, is EADIYQTPRYLVIGTGKKITLECSQTMGHDKMYWYQQDPGMELHLIHYSYGVNSTEKGDLSSESTVSRIRTEHFPLTLESARPSHTSQYLCASSELVGVGETQYFGPGTRLLVL.

The CDR3 coding sequence is TGTGCCAGCAGCGGAGGTGGGACAGAATACAATGAGCAGTTCTTC. Translation: CASSGGGTEYNEQFF. V and J are TRBV9 and TRBJ2-1; 7 bases map to TRBD1. CDR3 size: 15 residues. Unmatched junction bases numbered 7, after V lost 3 bases and J lost 4 bases. Germline CDR1 SGDLS, CDR2 YYNGEE.

The chain employs TRBV7-6 and TRBJ2-3; D may be TRBD2 (5 bases). There are 14 residues in the CDR3. The germline V gene has CDR1 SGHVS and CDR2 FNYEAQ. The ends were cut back, 6 bases at V and 4 bases at J, with 14 bases in the middle. The CDR3 is CASRSTRIADTQYF. The CDR3 nucleotides read TGTGCCAGCAGATCTACTAGAATCGCAGATACGCAGTATTTT. Supplemented by reference TRBV7-6 and TRBJ2-3, the full variable domain reads GAGVSQSPRYKVTKRGQDVALRCDPISGHVSLYWYRQALGQGPEFLTYFNYEAQQDKSGLPNDRFSAERPEGSISTLTIQRTEQRDSAMYRCASRSTRIADTQYFGPGTRLTVL.

This rearrangement joins TRBV2 to TRBJ1-1, with 7 bases identical to TRBD1. Germline V gene sequence: CDR1 SNHLY, CDR2 FYNNEI. The CDR3 length is 15 residues. Unmatched junction bases numbered 11, after V lost 7 bases and J lost 3 bases. CDR3 sequence: CASTAGTVMDTEAFF. The CDR3 DNA sequence: TGTGCCAGCACCGCCGGGACAGTTATGGACACTGAAGCTTTCTTT. The complete variable domain, with remaining parts taken from reference TRBV2 and TRBJ1-1, reads EPEVTQTPSHQVTQMGQEVILRCVPISNHLYFYWYRQILGQKVEFLVSFYNNEISEKSEIFDDQFSVERPDGSNFTLKIRSTKLEDSAMYFCASTAGTVMDTEAFFGQGTRLTVV.

The gene calls are TRBV27 and TRBJ2-5, with D unresolved. The CDR3 totals 16 residues. CDR1 and CDR2 from the germline V gene are MNHEY and SMNVEV (reference sequence). V lost 6 bases to trimming and J lost 1 base, with 18 bases between them. CDR3 sequence reads: CASSSLGAQTQETQYF. In DNA form, the CDR3 reads TGTGCCAGCAGCTCCCTAGGAGCGCAAACCCAAGAGACCCAGTACTTC.

The rearrangement joins TRBV7-8 to TRBJ2-3; TRBD1 matches at 8 bases. The CDR3 spans 14 residues. Germline CDR1 SGHVS, CDR2 FQNEAQ. With V trimmed by 5 bases and J by 2 bases, 3 bases remained unmatched. Written as DNA, the CDR3 is TGTGCCAGCAGCCCGGACAGGGTCACAGATACGCAGTATTTT. It encodes CASSPDRVTDTQYF.

The V call is TRBV5-1, the J call TRBJ2-2; 13 bases line up with TRBD2. The V gene's germline CDR1 is SGHRS and CDR2 YFSETQ. The V and J ends lost 0 bases and 4 bases, in that order; junction bases with no gene match: 15. The CDR3 length is 21 residues. The CDR3 loop reads CASSLASGLAGRMSGTGELFF. The CDR3 coding sequence is TGCGCCAGCAGCTTGGCCTCGGGACTAGCGGGACGAATGTCGGGCACCGGGGAGCTGTTTTTT.

This clone was seen only once. This chain connects TRBV6-5 to TRBJ1-6, with 10 bases that match TRBD1. Germline CDR1 and CDR2: MNHEY and SVGAGI. Losses at the gene ends were 8 bases for V and 10 bases for J; bases not matched to a gene: 5. The CDR3 contains 13 residues. CDR3 residues: CASGQGVGSPLHF. CDR3 DNA sequence: TGTGCCAGCGGACAGGGGGTAGGGTCACCCCTCCACTTT.

This chain joins TRBV19 and TRBJ2-3; 7 bases match TRBD2. This CDR3 is 15 amino acids long. The germline V gene has CDR1 LNHDA and CDR2 SQIVND (reference sequence). After removal of 3 bases from V and 1 base from J, the junction contained 4 bases not matched to a gene. The CDR3 is CASSMGLPRTDTQYF. DNA for the CDR3: TGTGCCAGTAGTATGGGACTACCTCGCACAGATACGCAGTATTTT.

This clone has just one count. This chain connects TRBV19 to TRBJ2-7, with TRBD2 as a possible D gene (5 bases). CDR3 length: 17 residues. CDR1 and CDR2 (germline): LNHDA, SQIVND (reference sequence). V was pared by 0 bases and J by 0 bases, with 15 bases between. The CDR3 region is CASSIDREGPSSYEQYF. The CDR3 region has the DNA TGTGCCAGTAGTATAGATCGGGAAGGACCGAGCTCCTACGAGCAGTACTTC.

CDR3 sequence: CASSPPENYNEQFF. The CDR3 nucleotides read TGTGCCAGCTCACCACCCGAAAACTACAATGAGCAGTTCTTC. V usage is TRBV18 and J usage is TRBJ2-1; D is uncertain. Germline values: CDR1 KGHSH, CDR2 LQKENI. The germline V and J ends were trimmed by 0 bases and 3 bases, with 6 bases remaining between them. This CDR3 is built from 14 residues.

The chain joins TRBV25-1 to TRBJ2-5, with D tentatively TRBD2 (6 bases). Germline CDR1 is MGHDK and CDR2 is SYGVNS. The CDR3 is 15 amino acids. V lost 2 bases and J 2 bases, leaving 12 bases between the germline ends. In nucleotides, the CDR3 is TGTGCCAGCAGTGAAATTGACGGGAGTCAAGAGACCCAGTACTTC. It is translated as CASSEIDGSQETQYF.

V and J are TRBV28 and TRBJ2-7, with D uncertain. The CDR3 contains 14 residues. CDR1 and CDR2 (germline): MDHEN, SYDVKM. Trimming left V 2 bases short and J 0 bases short, with 8 bases between. CDR3 DNA: TGTGCCAGCAGTTTAAGGCCGACCTCCTACGAGCAGTACTTC. Protein: CASSLRPTSYEQYF. Filled out from reference TRBV28 and TRBJ2-7, the complete variable domain reads DVKVTQSSRYLVKRTGEKVFLECVQDMDHENMFWYRQDPGLGLRLIYFSYDVKMKEKGDIPEGYSVSREKKERFSLILESASTNQTSMYLCASSLRPTSYEQYFGPGTRLTVT.

V and J are TRBV25-1 and TRBJ2-7; TRBD1 aligns across 9 bases. Trimming took 9 bases from V and 1 from J; bases not matched to a gene: 4. The CDR3 runs to 13 residues. Germline lookup yields CDR1 MGHDK and CDR2 SYGVNS. The CDR3 DNA is TGTGCCAGTTGGGACAGGGTTTCCTACGAGCAGTACTTC. Its protein product is CASWDRVSYEQYF.

This chain connects TRBV5-4 to TRBJ2-1; weak D call: TRBD2 (6 bases). Trimming stripped 1 base from V and 1 base from J, with 9 bases between. Per the germline V gene, CDR1 is SGHNT and CDR2 is YYREEE (reference sequence). The CDR3 has 15 amino acids. In DNA, the CDR3 is TGTGCCAGCAGCTTGCTGGCGGGATCCTACAATGAGCAGTTCTTC. It is translated as CASSLLAGSYNEQFF.

The gene calls are TRBV2 and TRBJ2-1; 13 bases align to TRBD2. With 6 bases clipped from V and 11 bases from J, the junction kept 13 bases outside the gene matches. The CDR3 runs 16 residues. Germline CDR1 SNHLY, CDR2 FYNNEI. The CDR3, as DNA: TGTGCCAGCAGGACGCCCATGGGACTAGCGGGACTAAAGCAGTTCTTC. It encodes CASRTPMGLAGLKQFF.

This clone was observed a single time. This sequence joins TRBV28 and TRBJ2-5, with D perhaps matching TRBD1 (5 bases). Germline-derived CDR1 and CDR2 are MDHEN and SYDVKM. The CDR3 is 15 amino acids. Trimming removed 6 bases at V and 5 bases at J, with 19 bases between. The CDR3 protein is CASRKSGAGLETQYF. As DNA, the CDR3 is TGTGCCAGCAGGAAAAGTGGTGCAGGGTTGGAGACCCAGTACTTC.

V usage is TRBV27 and J usage is TRBJ2-1; 13 nucleotides agree with TRBD2. The V gene's germline CDR1 is MNHEY and CDR2 SMNVEV (reference sequence). The CDR3 is 17 amino acids. Trimming cost V 3 bases and J 7 bases; bases outside gene matches: 9. Here the CDR3 reads CASSLWTSGRDRNEQFF. Written as DNA, the CDR3 is TGTGCCAGCAGTTTGTGGACTAGCGGGAGAGATAGGAATGAGCAGTTCTTC.